This paragraph covers one T cell receptor (beta chain) sequence. Its antigen is unknown. The data were taken from a study of T cell responses to AZD1222 COVID-19 vaccine. Method: immunoSEQ multiplex PCR; TCRdb's copy keeps in-frame clones and lacks some. The table lists approximately 150,000 clones, about nine tenths of them singletons. Overall study findings and caveats: Scientists sampled the repertoires only once the peak T cell response had passed.

Here the sequenced sample was peripheral blood, taken on day 0 of AZD1222 vaccination. The receptor's source is an adult in good health.

CDR3 bases: TGTGCCAGCAGCCAAGAATTGGGCGGTCCCATATTCTACGAGCAGTACTTC. This codes for CASSQELGGPIFYEQYF. The chain is built from TRBV4-2 and TRBJ2-7; unclear D gene. V lost 0 bases to trimming and J lost 3 bases, with 18 bases between them. The CDR3 extends over 17 amino acids. CDR1 and CDR2 (germline): LGHNA, YNFKEQ.